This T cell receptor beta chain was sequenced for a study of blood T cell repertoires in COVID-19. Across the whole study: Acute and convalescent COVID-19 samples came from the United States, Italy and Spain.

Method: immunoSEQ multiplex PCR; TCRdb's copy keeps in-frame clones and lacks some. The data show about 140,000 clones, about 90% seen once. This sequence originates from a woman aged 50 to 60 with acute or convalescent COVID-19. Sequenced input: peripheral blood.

The DNA for the CDR3 is TGTGCCATCGCCAACAGGCATACCTACGAGCAGTACTTC. Its protein is CAIANRHTYEQYF. V and J are TRBV10-3 and TRBJ2-7, with D possibly matching TRBD1 (5 bases). Trimming pared 8 bases from V and 2 bases from J, leaving 13 bases between. Germline V gene lookup returns CDR1 ENHRY and CDR2 SYGVKD. This CDR3 has 13 residues.